Below, 30 T cell receptor beta chains from the same sample are listed, as sequenced in a study of T cells in Graves' hyperthyroidism and ophthalmopathy. The CDR3 regions of TCR beta were amplified from RNA transcripts. First-round RT-PCR with HTBI primers amplified the TCR CDR3 region. A single record per CDR3 protein comes from TCRdb applying MiXCR to the multiplex PCR reads. The sample holds around 700,000 distinct CDR3 sequences, around 19% seen once. Sequenced sample: blood. The source is a woman in her 50s with Graves' hyperthyroidism that later progressed to Graves' ophthalmopathy.

This clonotype has ten or more counts. The J gene is TRBJ2-2, the V gene TRBV2; 9 positions match TRBD1. CDR1 is SNHLY and CDR2 is FYNNEI in the germline V gene. V gave up 8 bases and J gave up 1 base; unmatched junction bases: 2. CDR3 length: 14 residues. In nucleotides, the CDR3 is TGTGCCAGCCGACAGGGGGGGAACACCGGGGAGCTGTTTTTT. Translating it yields CASRQGGNTGELFF.

The gene calls are TRBV30 and TRBJ2-3; a weak D match, TRBD2 (6 bases). Per the germline V gene, CDR1 is GTSNPN and CDR2 is SVGIG (reference sequence). CDR3 length: 12 amino acids. Deletions cut 4 bases from V and 8 bases from J, with 13 bases between. CDR3 amino acids: CAWTAGRVTQYF. Written as DNA, the CDR3 is TGTGCCTGGACTGCGGGACGGGTTACGCAGTATTTT.

This clonotype was picked up many times. The chain uses TRBV6-1 and TRBJ1-1; 9 bases align to TRBD1. J gave up 2 bases and V 4 bases, and 2 bases lay outside the gene matches. Per the germline V gene, CDR1 is MNHNS and CDR2 is SASEGT. The length of the CDR3 is 14 residues. CDR3 sequence reads: CASSGTGVNTEAFF. In DNA, the CDR3 is TGTGCCAGCAGTGGGACAGGGGTAAACACTGAAGCTTTCTTT.

This clonotype appeared a few times. The chain combines TRBV5-5 with TRBJ1-1; D is ambiguous. Germline assignment: CDR1 SGHKS and CDR2 YYEKEE (reference sequence). The CDR3 length is 16 residues. V lost 3 bases and J 7 bases, leaving 22 bases between the germline ends. CDR3 bases: TGTGCCAGCAGCTCGGAGTATCGGACGGGGTTTCGTGAAGCTTTCTTT. Protein: CASSSEYRTGFREAFF.

The table lists this clonotype with many counts. The CDR3 loop reads CASSQDPGTGGYTF. The CDR3 nucleotides read TGTGCCAGCAGCCAAGATCCCGGGACAGGAGGCTACACCTTC. V gene TRBV3-1 combines with J gene TRBJ1-2, with 8 bases that match TRBD1. The CDR3 loop spans 14 amino acids. J gave up 8 bases and V 0 bases, and 5 bases lay outside the gene matches. Germline V lookup: CDR1 LGHDT, CDR2 YNNKEL (reference sequence).

J is TRBJ2-6 and V is TRBV5-1; the match to TRBD1 covers 10 bases. Unmatched junction bases numbered 2, after V lost 4 bases and J lost 4 bases. The germline V gene encodes CDR1 SGHRS and CDR2 YFSETQ. CDR3 length equals 15 residues. The CDR3 is CASSRQGAGANVLTF. The CDR3 DNA reads as TGCGCCAGCAGCCGACAGGGGGCCGGGGCCAACGTCCTGACTTTC.

Turning to this clonotype: This may be a read error, as it is one base from a much larger clone. The chain uses TRBV12-3 or TRBV12-4 and TRBJ1-5; D gene uncertain. V lost 5 bases and J lost 3, with 11 bases in between. The CDR3 covers 14 residues. The CDR3 coding sequence is TGTGCCAGCAGTGCCGCGGTTAACAATCAGCCCCAGCATTTT. It encodes CASSAAVNNQPQHF.

The chain joins TRBV10-2 to TRBJ2-1; the D is unclear. Germline-derived CDR1 and CDR2 are WSHSY and SAAADI. The V end lost 6 bases, the J end lost 6 bases, and 18 bases lay between the germline ends. This CDR3 region has 15 residues. CDR3 sequence: CASRVGSHSGNEQFF. The CDR3 region has the DNA TGCGCCAGCAGGGTGGGCAGCCATTCGGGCAATGAGCAGTTCTTC.

Only a few counts were recorded for this clonotype. Relative to the germline gene, one junction end is altered; a read error may explain this. This chain joins TRBV11-3 and TRBJ2-1, with 7 bases identical to TRBD2. CDR3 size: 16 residues. CDR1 is SGHNT and CDR2 is YENEEA in the germline V gene. This CDR3 is CASSATPGLGNNEQLF. CDR3 in DNA: TGTGCCAGCAGCGCCACGCCCGGACTAGGGAACAATGAGCAGCTCTTC.

This clonotype was seen many times. One junction end disagrees with the germline gene, perhaps due to a read error. The chain joins TRBV5-1 to TRBJ2-2; a weak D match, TRBD1 (5 bases). This CDR3 has 15 residues. Germline V lookup: CDR1 SGHRS, CDR2 YFSETQ. CDR3 in amino acids: CASSLRQGNTGELFF. CDR3 nucleotides: TGTGCCAGCAGCTTACGCCAGGGGAACACCGGGGAGCTGTTTTTT.

J is TRBJ2-1 and V is TRBV11-2; 8 bases align to TRBD2. J gave up 4 bases and V 0 bases, and 8 bases lay outside the gene matches. The CDR3 is made up of 17 amino acids. Germline values: CDR1 SGHAT, CDR2 FQNNGV. The CDR3 nucleotides read TGTGCCAGCAGCTTAGATTTTGGCGGGGGGCTTTACAATGAGCAGTTCTTC. Translation gives CASSLDFGGGLYNEQFF.

This clonotype occurred a few times. The rearrangement joins TRBV7-9 to TRBJ1-2, with TRBD1 as a possible D gene (6 bases). CDR1 is SEHNR and CDR2 is FQNEAQ in the germline V gene (reference sequence). The germline V and J ends were trimmed by 4 bases and 1 base, with 16 bases remaining between them. CDR3 size: 16 residues. CDR3 in amino acids: CASSSTGTRRNYGYTF. CDR3 DNA: TGTGCCAGCAGCTCCACCGGGACACGCCGTAACTATGGCTACACCTTC.

Many counts were recorded for this clonotype. The genes are TRBV18 and TRBJ1-1; 9 nucleotides line up with TRBD1. Germline V gene lookup returns CDR1 KGHSH and CDR2 LQKENI. V lost 5 bases to trimming and J lost 5 bases; unmatched junction nucleotides: 9. This CDR3 has 15 residues. In DNA, the CDR3 is TGTGCCAGCTCAACGGGACAGGGTGGGTTGACTGAAGCTTTCTTT. It translates to CASSTGQGGLTEAFF.

In this sample, this clonotype turned up many times. The rearrangement uses TRBV9 and TRBJ1-4; maybe TRBD1 (6 bases). The V and J ends lost 3 bases and 7 bases respectively, with 10 bases between them. The CDR3 runs to 13 residues. CDR1 SGDLS and CDR2 YYNGEE come from the germline V gene. The CDR3 reads CASSGGRGEKLFF. The CDR3 nucleotides are TGTGCCAGCAGCGGGGGGCGAGGTGAAAAACTGTTTTTT.

About this clonotype itself: A much larger clone differs by one base, so this may be a read error. The chain recombines TRBV7-6 with TRBJ2-1, with D perhaps being TRBD1 or TRBD2 (5 bases each). Trimming shortened V by 4 bases and J by 3 bases, and 13 bases separated the two germline ends. Germline V gene lookup returns CDR1 SGHVS and CDR2 FNYEAQ. The CDR3 runs to 15 residues. The CDR3 reads CASSSEEGIYNEQFF. Here the CDR3 DNA reads TGTGCCAGCAGCTCCGAAGAGGGGATCTACAATGAGCAGTTCTTC.

This clonotype was counted at least ten times. The chain recombines TRBV2 with TRBJ1-5; 8 bases line up with TRBD1. The CDR3 runs 14 residues. The germline V gene encodes CDR1 SNHLY and CDR2 FYNNEI. The V and J ends lost 6 bases and 11 bases, in that order; junction bases with no gene match: 12. The CDR3 DNA sequence: TGTGCCAGCAGGGCGACAGGGGCAATCTCGGCCCAGCATTTT. As protein: CASRATGAISAQHF.

This clonotype appeared a few times. J is TRBJ2-1 and V is TRBV20-1, with TRBD2 matching over 9 bases. The junction had 8 bases not matched to a gene; V was cut back by 6 bases and J by 8 bases. The CDR3 has 13 residues. Germline-derived CDR1 and CDR2 are DFQATT and SNEGSKA (reference sequence). The DNA for the CDR3 is TGCAGTGCGAGTGACGCGGGGGGGTATGAGCAGTTCTTC. Amino acid sequence: CSASDAGGYEQFF.

This clonotype was detected only a few times. This chain connects TRBV18 to TRBJ2-4; D might be TRBD1 (6 bases). V was cut by 2 bases and J by 3 bases, with 20 bases left in between. CDR1 is KGHSH and CDR2 is LQKENI in the germline V gene. The CDR3 contains 18 residues. The CDR3 sequence is CASSPIHGQTTNKNIQYF. CDR3 coding DNA: TGTGCCAGCTCACCAATCCACGGACAGACGACTAACAAAAACATTCAGTACTTC.

This clonotype was seen repeatedly, ten times or more. The chain couples TRBV7-3 to TRBJ2-1, with 11 positions matching TRBD2. The germline CDR1 and CDR2 sequences are SGHTA and FQGTGA. With V trimmed by 4 bases and J by 3 bases, 2 bases remained unmatched. This CDR3 has 15 amino acids. The CDR3 sequence: CASSSLAGGYNEQFF. In nucleotides, the CDR3 is TGTGCCAGCAGCTCGCTAGCGGGGGGCTACAATGAGCAGTTCTTC. The entire variable domain, with the rest obtained from reference TRBV7-3 and TRBJ2-1, is as follows: GAGVSQTPSNKVTEKGKYVELRCDPISGHTALYWYRQSLGQGPEFLIYFQGTGAADDSGLPNDRFFAVRPEGSVSTLKIQRTERGDSAVYLCASSSLAGGYNEQFFGPGTRLTVL.

The chain carries TRBV4-2 and TRBJ1-5; D is uncertain. This CDR3 spans 16 amino acids. With 0 bases removed from V and 2 bases from J, the gap between germline ends came to 11 bases. The germline CDR1 and CDR2 sequences are LGHNA and YNFKEQ. CDR3 coding DNA: TGTGCCAGCAGCCAAGATAGGCATGGAGGCAATCAGCCCCAGCATTTT. It codes for CASSQDRHGGNQPQHF.

In its sample, this clonotype was seen many times. The chain employs TRBV20-1 and TRBJ1-1; D is undetermined. V gave up 5 bases and J gave up 1 base, with 11 bases separating them. The CDR3 totals 13 residues. In germline, CDR1 is DFQATT, CDR2 SNEGSKA (reference sequence). CDR3 region: CSAGSAGNTEAFF. The CDR3 DNA is TGCAGTGCTGGTTCAGCTGGGAACACTGAAGCTTTCTTT.

A few counts support this clonotype. The rearrangement uses TRBV4-1 and TRBJ1-2, with TRBD1 as a possible D gene (6 bases). CDR3 size: 14 residues. Trimming removed 3 bases from V and 6 bases from J, with 14 bases in between. Germline V gene lookup returns CDR1 MGHRA and CDR2 YSYEKL. The CDR3 protein is CASSHPDRLNGYTF. CDR3 DNA: TGCGCCAGCAGCCATCCCGACAGGTTGAATGGCTACACCTTC.

At least ten counts were recorded for this clonotype. V is TRBV2 and J is TRBJ2-3; 7 nucleotides match TRBD1. The V segment lost 2 bases and the J segment 3 bases; nucleotides outside the gene matches: 8. Germline CDR1 and CDR2: SNHLY and FYNNEI. This CDR3 region has 16 residues. CDR3 in amino acids: CASSERARQGTDTQYF. The CDR3 nucleotides read TGTGCCAGCAGTGAAAGGGCCCGACAGGGAACAGATACGCAGTATTTT.

V and J are TRBV18 and TRBJ2-5, with D maybe TRBD1 (6 bases). V shed 6 bases and J shed 1 base, with 15 bases lying between them. Germline assignment: CDR1 KGHSH and CDR2 LQKENI. The CDR3 length is 15 residues. The CDR3 loop is CASSWTTGSQETQYF. The CDR3 nucleotides are TGTGCCAGCTCTTGGACGACAGGATCCCAAGAGACCCAGTACTTC.

This clonotype appeared a single time. This chain joins TRBV4-2 and TRBJ1-2; tentatively, D is TRBD1 (5 bases). Between the trimmed V and J ends, which lost 1 base and 0 bases, there was a span of 9 bases. CDR1 LGHNA and CDR2 YNFKEQ come from the germline V gene. The CDR3 consists of 15 residues. Here the CDR3 reads CASSQGRGTNYGYTF. CDR3 bases: TGTGCCAGCAGCCAAGGGAGGGGAACTAACTATGGCTACACCTTC.

The chain recombines TRBV30 with TRBJ1-1, with a weak D call TRBD1 (5 bases). The germline V gene encodes CDR1 GTSNPN and CDR2 SVGIG (reference sequence). The germline V and J ends were trimmed by 4 bases and 2 bases, with 11 bases remaining between them. This CDR3 is 13 amino acids long. The chain's CDR3 is CAWTRDLNTEAFF. The CDR3 DNA is TGTGCCTGGACCAGGGACCTTAACACTGAAGCTTTCTTT.

The chain carries TRBV29-1 and TRBJ2-7; 7 bases are shared with TRBD1. J was trimmed by 1 base and V by 4 bases; bases with no gene match: 7. The CDR3 length is 14 residues. CDR1 and CDR2 from the germline V gene are SQVTM and ANQGSEA. CDR3 in amino acids: CSVGGHRGSYEQYF. CDR3 in DNA: TGCAGCGTTGGGGGACACAGGGGTTCCTACGAGCAGTACTTC.

The chain carries TRBV6-5 and TRBJ2-1; D perhaps matches TRBD1 (5 bases). Trimming removed 0 bases from V and 8 bases from J, with 8 bases in between. The CDR3 runs 13 residues. Germline V CDR1 and CDR2: MNHEY, SVGAGI. This CDR3 is CASSYSGAHEQFF. CDR3 coding DNA: TGTGCCAGCAGTTACTCAGGGGCGCATGAGCAGTTCTTC.

This sequence joins TRBV24-1 and TRBJ1-5; weak D call: TRBD1 (5 bases). This CDR3 region has 14 residues. The V gene lost 4 bases and the J gene lost 7 bases, with 13 bases spanning the gap. Germline CDR1 and CDR2: KGHDR and SFDVKD. CDR3 DNA sequence: TGTGCCACCAGTGACAGGGAAGTAGGGCAGCCCCAGCATTTT. Encoded protein: CATSDREVGQPQHF.

There are a few counts of this clonotype. This chain uses TRBV27 with TRBJ2-1, with TRBD1 identical over 10 bases. V shed 4 bases, J shed 4 bases, and the junction held 13 bases outside the gene matches. This CDR3 spans 18 amino acids. CDR1 MNHEY and CDR2 SMNVEV come from the germline V gene (reference sequence). CDR3 sequence: CASSSGTGATDFYNEQFF. The CDR3 DNA is TGTGCCAGCAGTTCCGGGACAGGGGCAACCGATTTTTACAATGAGCAGTTCTTC.